These 9 T cell receptor beta chains share one sample of origin, sequenced in a study of blood T cells in healthy people across ages. With a J-beta primer mix and a sample-barcoded 5' primer, a second PCR ran about 6 to 11 cycles. TCRdb reprocessed the 5' RACE reads with MiXCR, giving one entry per CDR3 protein. The table records around 500,000 distinct CDR3 sequences, about 25% of them present only once. The same sample was also studied in work on T cells of mothers and their children.

Input material: blood. These receptors came from a boy aged 2 to 10 in good health.

The rearrangement joins TRBV9 to TRBJ2-1; 10 bases map to TRBD2. Germline-derived CDR1 and CDR2 are SGDLS and YYNGEE. V dropped 2 bases and J dropped 5; count of bases not matched to a gene: 4. This CDR3 has 15 residues. CDR3 sequence: CASSVPSGRDNEQFF. DNA of the CDR3: TGTGCCAGCAGCGTTCCTAGCGGGAGAGACAATGAGCAGTTCTTC.

This clonotype is labeled medium-sized. V and J are TRBV10-2 and TRBJ1-1; D remains ambiguous. The V end was cut by 3 bases, the J end by 2 bases, with 13 bases between. The CDR3 runs to 15 residues. Germline CDR1 is WSHSY and CDR2 is SAAADI. CDR3 amino acids: CASSDDSQLNTEAFF. The CDR3 nucleotides read TGCGCCAGCAGTGATGACTCTCAACTTAACACTGAAGCTTTCTTT.

The sample holds a few counts of this clonotype. The chain uses TRBV12-3 or TRBV12-4 and TRBJ2-7, with TRBD1 identical over 8 bases. V gave up 8 bases and J gave up 5 bases; unmatched junction bases: 23. CDR3 length: 18 amino acids. The DNA of the CDR3 is TGTGCCAGCTGCCCAAAGGGCAGGGGGCTTATCTATGTCGACGAGCAGTACTTC. Translation gives CASCPKGRGLIYVDEQYF.

The chain recombines TRBV9 with TRBJ2-3, with D perhaps TRBD2 (6 bases). Trimming removed 3 bases from V and 6 bases from J, with 14 bases in between. The germline gives CDR1 SGDLS, CDR2 YYNGEE. This CDR3 has 14 amino acids. The CDR3 region has the DNA TGTGCCAGCAGCGCCGGGACTCGGGGTGATACGCAGTATTTT. Its translation is CASSAGTRGDTQYF.

This clonotype was detected once. The chain carries TRBV7-9 and TRBJ2-7, with D unresolved. V lost 4 bases and J 6 bases, leaving 10 bases between the germline ends. The CDR3 is 12 residues long. Germline V gene lookup returns CDR1 SEHNR and CDR2 FQNEAQ (reference sequence). In DNA form, the CDR3 reads TGTGCCAGCAGCTCAAATAACTGCGAGCAGTACTTC. Translation gives CASSSNNCEQYF.

This clonotype was counted only a few times. The V and J genes are TRBV15 and TRBJ2-7; D remains ambiguous. The germline V gene has CDR1 LNHNV and CDR2 YYDKDF (reference sequence). The CDR3 runs to 12 residues. Trimming took 1 base from V and 4 from J, leaving 5 bases between them. The CDR3 protein is CATSRGDYEQYF. For the CDR3, the DNA is TGTGCCACCAGCAGAGGAGATTACGAGCAGTACTTC.

Turning to this clonotype: An end of the junction does not agree with germline; a read error may underlie this. The chain joins TRBV10-3 to TRBJ2-3; 7 bases are shared with TRBD1. The CDR3 covers 17 residues. In germline, CDR1 is ENHRY, CDR2 SYGVKD. DNA of the CDR3: TGTGCCATCAGCGAGTCAGCGGACAGGCCAAGCACAGATACGCAGTATTTT. Translated: CAISESADRPSTDTQYF.

The chain links TRBV12-3 or TRBV12-4 to TRBJ2-6; tentatively, D is TRBD1 (5 bases). V lost 3 bases, J lost 4 bases, and 22 bases lay in between. The CDR3 loop spans 19 amino acids. CDR3 amino acids: CASSFIIGQGSPGANVLTF. CDR3 nucleotide sequence: TGTGCCAGCAGTTTTATTATAGGTCAGGGCTCTCCCGGGGCCAACGTCCTGACTTTC.

This clonotype was seen more than once but under ten times. V usage is TRBV18 and J usage is TRBJ2-1, with D perhaps matching TRBD2 (6 bases). Trimming removed 2 bases at V and 12 bases at J, with 11 bases between. CDR1 and CDR2 from the germline V gene are KGHSH and LQKENI. The CDR3 spans 12 residues. CDR3 protein: CASSPFAGGQFF. The DNA of the CDR3 is TGTGCCAGCTCACCATTTGCCGGGGGGCAGTTCTTC.